This T cell receptor beta chain was found in a study of blood T cell repertoires in COVID-19. The repertoire was sequenced with immunoSEQ multiplex PCR; TCRdb's copy has only in-frame clones and lacks some. Among about 200,000 clones, around 80% were seen once, and the ten largest hold roughly 2.8%. CDR1 and CDR2 (germline): LNHNV, YYDKDF (reference sequence). This CDR3 has 15 amino acids. V dropped 0 bases and J dropped 5; count of bases not matched to a gene: 6. The rearrangement uses TRBV15 and TRBJ2-7, with 8 positions matching TRBD1. The sequence came from a woman at least 80 years old with active or convalescent COVID-19. The specimen was peripheral blood. The DNA of the CDR3 is TGTGCCACCAGCAGAGATGACAGGGGATTCAACGAGCAGTACTTC. Its protein product is CATSRDDRGFNEQYF.